This is a list of T cell receptor beta chains from one sample in a study of blood T cell repertoires in COVID-19. Sequencing used immunoSEQ multiplex PCR; TCRdb keeps in-frame clones, though not all of them. In the table there are 13,000 or so clones, approximately 90% of which are singletons. Material for sequencing was peripheral blood. The receptor source for this set is a human donor in a cohort sampled during active COVID-19. Each CDR3 is given with its conserved first and last residue. D genes are given only for firm matches. Clone size is stated in some rows and not others, as once, few, many or a class when expanded.

CDR3aa,CDR3nt,abundance,v_gene,j_gene,d_gene
CASRRVPYEQYF,TGTGCCAGCAGGAGAGTTCCCTACGAGCAGTACTTC,NA,TRBV6-5,TRBJ2-7,NA
CASKSGGGEQYF,TGTGCCAGCAAATCCGGGGGTGGAGAGCAGTACTTC,once,TRBV6-5,TRBJ2-7,NA
CASSQGLGLATYNEQFF,TGTGCCAGCAGCCAAGGGCTCGGACTAGCGACGTACAATGAGCAGTTCTTC,NA,TRBV14,TRBJ2-1,TRBD2
CASSLVGTGGGETQYF,TGTGCCAGCAGCTTAGTCGGGACAGGGGGCGGGGAGACCCAGTACTTC,NA,TRBV11-2,TRBJ2-5,TRBD1
CASSPSGTQASFTQYF,TGTGCCAGCAGTCCCTCCGGGACTCAGGCGTCCTTTACGCAGTATTTT,NA,TRBV27,TRBJ2-3,NA
CASSPPTMAGSSYEQYF,TGTGCCAGCTCACCACCAACCATGGCGGGGTCCTCCTACGAGCAGTACTTC,NA,TRBV18,TRBJ2-7,NA
CASSLWDNNYEQYF,TGTGCCAGCAGCTTGTGGGACAACAACTACGAGCAGTACTTC,NA,TRBV5-6,TRBJ2-7,NA
CASSDLGTATDTQYF,TGTGCCAGCAGTGATTTGGGGACAGCCACAGATACGCAGTATTTT,NA,TRBV2,TRBJ2-3,TRBD1
CASSSSGTSGYNEQFF,TGTGCCAGCAGTTCTTCCGGGACTAGCGGCTACAATGAGCAGTTCTTC,NA,TRBV28,TRBJ2-1,TRBD2
CAIQIDGQATEAFF,TGTGCCATCCAGATAGATGGACAGGCCACTGAAGCTTTCTTT,once,TRBV10-3,TRBJ1-1,TRBD1
CASSVATEAYEQYF,TGTGCCAGCAGCGTAGCTACCGAGGCCTACGAGCAGTACTTC,NA,TRBV9,TRBJ2-7,NA
CASSHRTSGGESSYNEQFF,TGCGCCAGCAGCCATAGGACTAGCGGGGGGGAAAGCTCCTACAATGAGCAGTTCTTC,NA,TRBV4-1,TRBJ2-1,TRBD2
CASSHLDSSYGYTF,TGTGCCAGCAGCCATCTAGACTCATCCTATGGCTACACCTTC,NA,TRBV3-1/TRBV3-2,TRBJ1-2,NA
CASSINTDRRGQPQHF,TGTGCCAGTAGTATTAATACCGACAGGCGGGGGCAGCCCCAGCATTTT,NA,TRBV19,TRBJ1-5,NA
CSVGTGGYNEQFF,TGCAGCGTTGGTACAGGGGGTTACAATGAGCAGTTCTTC,once,TRBV29-1,TRBJ2-1,TRBD1
CASRTGTSDHEQYF,TGTGCCAGCAGAACCGGGACTAGCGATCACGAGCAGTACTTC,NA,TRBV2,TRBJ2-7,TRBD2
CRTGHTYGYTF,TGCAGGACAGGGCATACCTATGGCTACACCTTC,NA,TRBV20-1,TRBJ1-2,TRBD1
CASSRGQGYSYEQYF,TGTGCCAGCAGCCGCGGACAGGGCTACTCCTACGAGCAGTACTTC,NA,TRBV7-2,TRBJ2-7,TRBD1
CASSRGLAGREQYF,TGTGCCAGCAGCCGGGGACTAGCGGGACGCGAGCAGTACTTC,NA,TRBV6-2/TRBV6-3,TRBJ2-7,TRBD2
CASTTGGPNQPQHF,TGTGCCAGCACAACAGGGGGCCCAAATCAGCCCCAGCATTTT,NA,TRBV27,TRBJ1-5,TRBD1
CASSSIRESGSYEQYF,TGTGCCAGCAGTTCCATTAGGGAGTCGGGCTCCTACGAGCAGTACTTC,NA,TRBV6-6,TRBJ2-7,NA
CASSPGTGSSQPQHF,TGTGCCAGCTCACCCGGGACAGGTTCATCCCAGCCCCAGCATTTT,NA,TRBV18,TRBJ1-5,TRBD1
CASSPGQGGKTQYF,TGCGCCAGCAGCCCGGGACAAGGGGGAAAGACCCAGTACTTC,once,TRBV5-1,TRBJ2-5,NA
CASSESPSGISYNEQFF,TGCGCCAGCAGTGAGTCGCCTAGCGGAATCTCCTACAATGAGCAGTTCTTC,NA,TRBV10-1,TRBJ2-1,TRBD2
CASSGRGQGYEQYF,TGTGCCAGCAGTGGTAGGGGGCAAGGATACGAGCAGTACTTC,NA,TRBV28,TRBJ2-7,TRBD1
CASSLVLPEETQYF,TGCGCCAGCAGCTTGGTGCTGCCAGAAGAGACCCAGTACTTC,NA,TRBV5-1,TRBJ2-5,NA
CASSSPGQGTEQYF,TGTGCCAGCAGTTCTCCGGGACAGGGTACCGAGCAGTACTTC,once,TRBV28,TRBJ2-7,TRBD1
CASSLWTGGTGELFF,TGTGCCAGCAGTCTTTGGACAGGGGGGACCGGGGAGCTGTTTTTT,NA,TRBV28,TRBJ2-2,TRBD1
CASSLSPGGSINEQFF,TGTGCCAGCAGCTTGAGCCCAGGGGGCAGCATAAATGAGCAGTTCTTC,once,TRBV5-5,TRBJ2-1,TRBD1
CASSVSGGSYEQYF,TGTGCCAGCAGTGTATCCGGGGGCTCCTACGAGCAGTACTTC,NA,TRBV28,TRBJ2-7,NA
CASGTQGSETQYF,TGTGCCAGCGGCACTCAGGGCTCAGAGACCCAGTACTTC,NA,TRBV7-2,TRBJ2-5,NA
CASSLASGTGELFF,TGTGCCAGCAGCTTAGCATCAGGGACAGGGGAGCTGTTTTTT,NA,TRBV7-9,TRBJ2-2,NA